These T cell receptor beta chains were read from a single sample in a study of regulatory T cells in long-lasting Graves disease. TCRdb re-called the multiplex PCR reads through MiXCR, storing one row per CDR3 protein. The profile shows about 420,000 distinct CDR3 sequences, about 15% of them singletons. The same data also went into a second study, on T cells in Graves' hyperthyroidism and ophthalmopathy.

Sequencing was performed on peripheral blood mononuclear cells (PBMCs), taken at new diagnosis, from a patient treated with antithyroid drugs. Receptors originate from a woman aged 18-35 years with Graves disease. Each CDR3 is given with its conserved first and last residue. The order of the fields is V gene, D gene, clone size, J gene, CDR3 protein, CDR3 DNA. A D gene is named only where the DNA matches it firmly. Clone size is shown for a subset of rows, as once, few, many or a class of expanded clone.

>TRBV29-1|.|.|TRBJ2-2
CSVGTGNTGELFF
TGCAGCGTTGGGACGGGGAACACCGGGGAGCTGTTTTTT
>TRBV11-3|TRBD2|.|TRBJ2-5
CASSPTSGYQETQYF
TGTGCCAGCAGTCCCACTAGCGGCTACCAAGAGACCCAGTACTTC
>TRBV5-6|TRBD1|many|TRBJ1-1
CASSLLTGGANTEAFF
TGTGCCAGCAGCTTGTTGACAGGGGGCGCGAACACTGAAGCTTTCTTT
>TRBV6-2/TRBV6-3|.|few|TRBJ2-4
CASSYVATGAKNIQYF
TGTGCCAGCAGTTACGTGGCGACGGGGGCCAAAAACATTCAGTACTTC
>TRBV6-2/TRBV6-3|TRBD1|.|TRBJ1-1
CASSYDRGVTEAFF
TGTGCCAGCAGTTACGACAGGGGGGTCACTGAAGCTTTCTTT
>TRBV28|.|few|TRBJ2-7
CASSSPWRSTYEQYF
TGTGCCAGCAGCTCACCATGGCGTTCTACCTACGAGCAGTACTTC
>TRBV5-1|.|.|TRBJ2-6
CASSLGTAGANVLTF
TGCGCCAGCAGCTTGGGGACAGCTGGGGCCAACGTCCTGACTTTC
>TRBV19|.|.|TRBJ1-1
CASSIMTGTEAFF
TGTGCCAGTAGTATTATGACGGGAACTGAAGCTTTCTTT
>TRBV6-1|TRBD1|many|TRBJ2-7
CASRGQINSYEQYF
TGTGCCAGCAGGGGACAGATTAACTCCTACGAGCAGTACTTC
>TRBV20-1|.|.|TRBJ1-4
CSARRKGNEKLFF
TGCAGTGCTAGGCGGAAGGGTAATGAAAAACTGTTTTTT
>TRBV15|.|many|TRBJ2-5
CATSEGFPTGETQYF
TGTGCCACCAGCGAGGGATTTCCCACCGGAGAGACCCAGTACTTC
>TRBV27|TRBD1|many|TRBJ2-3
CASSRQGAIFDTQYF
TGTGCCAGCAGTCGACAGGGGGCGATTTTTGATACGCAGTATTTT
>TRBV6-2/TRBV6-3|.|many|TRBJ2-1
CASSWGLDNEQFF
TGTGCCAGCAGTTGGGGACTTGACAATGAGCAGTTCTTC
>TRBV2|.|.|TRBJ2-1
CASSEGDGSNSYNEQFF
TGTGCCAGCAGCGAGGGGGACGGGTCTAACTCCTACAATGAGCAGTTCTTC
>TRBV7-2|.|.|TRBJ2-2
CASSTRGGELFF
TGTGCCAGCAGCACAAGGGGGGGGGAGCTGTTTTTT
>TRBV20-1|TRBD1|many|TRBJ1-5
CSARAPTGRNSNQPQHF
TGCAGTGCTAGAGCACCGACAGGGAGGAATAGCAATCAGCCCCAGCATTTT
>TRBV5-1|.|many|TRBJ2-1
CASSLAARAAYNEQFF
TGTGCCAGCAGCTTGGCCGCGCGGGCCGCCTACAATGAGCAGTTCTTC
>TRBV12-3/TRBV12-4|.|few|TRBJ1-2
CASSLRGIGYTF
TGTGCCAGCAGTTTAAGGGGGATTGGCTACACCTTC
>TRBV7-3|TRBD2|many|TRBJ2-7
CASSSGLAGGSTEQYF
TGTGCCAGCAGCTCAGGACTAGCGGGAGGATCTACCGAGCAGTACTTC
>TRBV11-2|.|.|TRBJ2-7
CASSQDTGQGAEQYF
TGTGCCAGCAGCCAAGATACAGGGCAGGGAGCCGAGCAGTACTTC
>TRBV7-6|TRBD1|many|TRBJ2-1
CASSLGPGQGGEQFF
TGTGCCAGCAGCTTAGGACCGGGACAGGGTGGTGAGCAGTTCTTC
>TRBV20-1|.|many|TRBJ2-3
CSAIADPRVGDTQYF
TGCAGTGCCATAGCGGACCCACGCGTTGGAGATACGCAGTATTTT
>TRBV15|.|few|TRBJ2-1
CATSRDDRSWIGEQFF
TGTGCCACCAGCAGAGATGATCGCTCATGGATTGGTGAGCAGTTCTTC
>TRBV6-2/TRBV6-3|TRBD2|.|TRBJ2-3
CATLGFSGRGDTQYF
TGTGCCACCCTGGGGTTTAGCGGGAGAGGGGATACGCAGTATTTT
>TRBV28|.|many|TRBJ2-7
CASSYYRTYEQYF
TGTGCCAGCAGTTATTACCGCACCTACGAGCAGTACTTC
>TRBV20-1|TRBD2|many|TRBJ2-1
CSAQLAGFYNEQFF
TGCAGTGCTCAACTAGCGGGATTTTACAATGAGCAGTTCTTC
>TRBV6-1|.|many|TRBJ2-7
CASSEGAVAIYEQYF
TGTGCCAGCAGTGAAGGGGCAGTAGCCATCTACGAGCAGTACTTC
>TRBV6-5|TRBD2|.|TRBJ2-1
CASSYLIGLGTSGAYNEQFF
TGTGCCAGCAGTTACCTAATCGGTCTGGGGACTAGCGGGGCTTACAATGAGCAGTTCTTC
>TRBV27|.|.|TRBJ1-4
CASSPRTRRIKLFF
TGTGCCAGCAGCCCGAGGACAAGAAGGATAAAACTGTTTTTT
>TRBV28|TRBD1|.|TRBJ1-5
CAGGTGGLGNQPQHF
TGTGCCGGGGGGACAGGGGGCTTAGGCAATCAGCCCCAGCATTTT
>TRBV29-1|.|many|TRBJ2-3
CSVSPGLAKDTQYF
TGCAGCGTTTCTCCGGGACTCGCGAAGGATACGCAGTATTTT
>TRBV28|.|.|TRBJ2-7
CASSDTSSYEQYF
TGTGCCAGCAGTGACACGAGCTCCTACGAGCAGTACTTC
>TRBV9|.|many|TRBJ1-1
CASSVAGTMNTEAFF
TGTGCCAGCAGCGTAGCCGGGACAATGAACACTGAAGCTTTCTTT
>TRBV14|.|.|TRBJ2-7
CASSQGQVYEQYF
TGTGCCAGCAGCCAAGGACAGGTGTACGAGCAGTACTTC
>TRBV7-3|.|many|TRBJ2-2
CASSLVGIMNTNTGELFF
TGTGCCAGCAGCTTAGTAGGAATAATGAATACGAACACCGGGGAGCTGTTTTTT
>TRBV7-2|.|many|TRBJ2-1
CASSSRTSLGRGEQFF
TGTGCCAGCAGCTCCCGTACTAGCTTAGGCCGAGGTGAGCAGTTCTTC
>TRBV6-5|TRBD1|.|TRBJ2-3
CASSYGTGVTDTQYF
TGTGCCAGCAGTTATGGGACAGGGGTCACTGATACGCAGTATTTT
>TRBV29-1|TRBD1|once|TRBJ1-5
CSVGGQRGQPPHF
TGCAGCGTCGGGGGACAGAGGGGCCAGCCCCCGCATTTT
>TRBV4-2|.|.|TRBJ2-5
CASSQEGVGETQYF
TGTGCCAGCAGCCAAGAGGGGGTAGGAGAGACCCAGTACTTC
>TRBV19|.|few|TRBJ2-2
CASSIPGSSLPGELFF
TGTGCCAGTAGTATTCCGGGTTCTAGCTTACCCGGGGAGCTGTTTTTT
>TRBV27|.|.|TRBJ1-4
CASSLSHDGPTNEKLFF
TGTGCCAGCAGTTTATCCCACGATGGCCCAACTAATGAAAAACTGTTTTTT
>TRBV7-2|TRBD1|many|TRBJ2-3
CASSPGTVRTDTQYF
TGTGCCAGCAGCCCCGGGACAGTTCGCACAGATACGCAGTATTTT
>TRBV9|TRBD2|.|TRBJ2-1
CASSVSSGAYNEQFF
TGTGCCAGCAGCGTCTCTAGCGGGGCCTACAATGAGCAGTTCTTC
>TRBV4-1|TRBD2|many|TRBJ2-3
CASSQGVAGDTQYF
TGCGCCAGCAGCCAAGGGGTAGCGGGAGATACGCAGTATTTT
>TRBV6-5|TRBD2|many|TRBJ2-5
CASSYFSGSETQYF
TGTGCCAGCAGTTACTTTAGCGGGAGTGAGACCCAGTACTTC
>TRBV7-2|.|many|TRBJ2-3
CASSREGGSRLPSTDTQYF
TGTGCCAGCAGCCGAGAGGGAGGATCGCGCCTACCTAGCACAGATACGCAGTATTTT
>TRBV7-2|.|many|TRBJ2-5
CASSRGQPSYQETQYF
TGTGCCAGCAGCCGAGGACAGCCGTCGTACCAAGAGACCCAGTACTTC
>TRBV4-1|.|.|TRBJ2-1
CASSQRLVRDGNEQFF
TGCGCCAGCAGCCAAAGGCTGGTACGGGACGGCAATGAGCAGTTCTTC
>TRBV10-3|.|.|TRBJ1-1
CAISEKGNTEAFF
TGTGCCATCAGTGAAAAGGGAAACACTGAAGCTTTCTTT
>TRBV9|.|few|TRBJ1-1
CASRPPDILTNTEAFF
TGTGCCAGCAGACCACCGGACATTCTCACGAACACTGAAGCTTTCTTT
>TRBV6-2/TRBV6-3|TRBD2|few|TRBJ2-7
CASSSWTSGEIKYEQYF
TGTGCCAGCAGTTCATGGACTAGCGGGGAGATCAAATACGAGCAGTACTTC
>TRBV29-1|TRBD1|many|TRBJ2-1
CSVEGIGQGAWSSYNEQFF
TGCAGCGTTGAGGGGATCGGACAGGGGGCTTGGAGCTCCTACAATGAGCAGTTCTTC
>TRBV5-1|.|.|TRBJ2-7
CASSGGAGNSYEQYF
TGCGCCAGCAGTGGAGGGGCAGGAAACTCCTACGAGCAGTACTTC
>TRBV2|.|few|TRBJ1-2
CASSEFGLVETASGGYTF
TGTGCCAGCAGTGAATTTGGACTTGTGGAGACCGCTTCGGGTGGCTACACCTTC